This T cell receptor beta chain stems from a study of T cells expressing NK-cell markers. Whole-study context: Sorted CD3+CD56+NKG2C+, CD3+CD56+NKG2C- and CD3+CD56-NKG2C+ T cells provided the TCR beta repertoires. The authors sequenced eight donors, of whom seven were HCMV-seropositive and one was seronegative.

Germline V gene sequence: CDR1 LGHDT, CDR2 YNNKEL (reference sequence). The CDR3 has 15 residues. Reanalyzing the 5' RACE reads, TCRdb keeps one entry per CDR3 protein, without DNA. Recorded for this sample: fewer than 200,000 distinct CDR3 sequences. The chain links TRBV3-1 to TRBJ2-5; TCRdb's assignment of TRBD1 cannot be checked, as there is no DNA. Specimen: blood T cells: a sorted CD56 or NKG2C T cell subset, CD4+ or CD8+ T cells, or bulk PBMC T cells (not recorded which). This clonotype originated in a woman between 18 and 70 years old in good health. The chain's CDR3 is CASSLERERGETQYF.